In this sample, the clone carrying this T cell receptor beta chain turned up a few times. Authors' data handling: The authors estimated nucleated cell counts from reference gene primer amplification. Libraries were prepared by immunoSEQ multiplex PCR; TCRdb keeps only in-frame clonotypes and omits some of them. V and J calls and clone size come straight from that table; D and trimming were deduced from the DNA. The sample includes roughly 25,000 clones, roughly 88% of them seen just once. The data were taken from a study of blood T cell repertoires in COVID-19. Turning to the study itself: Samples came from the United States, Italy and Spain, spanning acute and convalescent COVID-19. From T cells, B-cell-depleted T cells, or PBMCs came the material, which was cDNA or gDNA.

V shed 2 bases and J 3 bases; nucleotides not matched to a gene: 8. Germline CDR1 and CDR2: SGDLS and YYNGEE. This CDR3 is built from 15 residues. The V gene is TRBV9, the J gene TRBJ2-7; 7 positions match TRBD2. The sequence derives from a human donor in a cohort sampled during active COVID-19. The sequenced sample was peripheral blood. CDR3 nucleotide sequence: TGTGCCAGCAGCGTTGCTCCTAGCGGTGGCTACGAGCAGTACTTC. As protein: CASSVAPSGGYEQYF.